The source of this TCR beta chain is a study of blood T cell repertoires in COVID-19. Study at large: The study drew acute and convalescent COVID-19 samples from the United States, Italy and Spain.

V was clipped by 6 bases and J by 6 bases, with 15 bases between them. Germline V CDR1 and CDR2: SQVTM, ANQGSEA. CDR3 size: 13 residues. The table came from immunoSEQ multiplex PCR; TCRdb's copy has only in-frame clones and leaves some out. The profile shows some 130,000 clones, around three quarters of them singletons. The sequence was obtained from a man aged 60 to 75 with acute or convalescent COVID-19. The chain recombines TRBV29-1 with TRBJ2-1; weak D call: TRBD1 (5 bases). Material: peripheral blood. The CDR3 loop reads CSVRVKAFNEQFF. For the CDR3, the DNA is TGCAGCGTCAGGGTCAAGGCTTTCAATGAGCAGTTCTTC.